One sample yielded the 7 T cell receptor beta chains listed below, sequenced in a study of shared clonotypes between healthy human individuals. TCRdb keeps only in-frame clones here, not all; method: immunoSEQ multiplex PCR. The top ten hold 0.39% of the sample, which has millions of clones, about 92% seen once. The sequenced sample consisted of naive CD4+ T cells from PBMCs. Subset reported: CD45RA+ positively selected. The receptors originated from a young man in good health. Some clones in this sample may be carry-over from other donors' samples.

The chain joins TRBV6-5 to TRBJ2-3; 14 bases are shared with TRBD2. The CDR3 sequence is 15 residues long. The V segment lost 6 bases and the J segment 6 bases; nucleotides outside the gene matches: 5. Germline V gene lookup returns CDR1 MNHEY and CDR2 SVGAGI. CDR3 loop: CASSLTSGRADTQYF. Written as DNA, the CDR3 is TGTGCCAGCAGCCTGACTAGCGGGAGGGCGGATACGCAGTATTTT.

This sequence joins TRBV10-3 and TRBJ2-1; maybe TRBD2 (5 bases). V shed 6 bases and J shed 9 bases, with 18 bases lying between them. This CDR3 spans 14 amino acids. Germline CDR1 is ENHRY and CDR2 is SYGVKD. The CDR3 spells CAIRRQPGGGEQFF. The DNA for the CDR3 is TGTGCCATCAGACGACAACCCGGAGGCGGTGAGCAGTTCTTC.

The chain joins TRBV18 to TRBJ1-1; a weak D match, TRBD1 (6 bases). Germline CDR1 KGHSH, CDR2 LQKENI. Trimming stripped 5 bases from V and 6 bases from J, with 10 bases between. The CDR3 spans 12 residues. CDR3 loop: CASSAGEAEAFF. The CDR3 DNA follows: TGTGCCAGCTCAGCAGGGGAGGCTGAAGCTTTCTTT.

The V gene is TRBV5-1, the J gene TRBJ1-1; a possible D gene is TRBD1 (5 bases). The germline V and J ends were trimmed by 1 base and 0 bases, with 16 bases remaining between them. This CDR3 region has 17 residues. CDR1 is SGHRS, CDR2 YFSETQ, per germline. CDR3 region: CASSLSPTGPMNTEAFF. The CDR3 nucleotides read TGCGCCAGCAGCTTGAGTCCCACAGGACCTATGAACACTGAAGCTTTCTTT.

CDR3 amino acids: CASTLRLAGAPGNEQFF. The CDR3 DNA sequence: TGTGCCAGCACCCTGAGACTAGCGGGAGCCCCAGGCAATGAGCAGTTCTTC. This sequence joins TRBV28 and TRBJ2-1; 12 bases fit TRBD2. V gave up 7 bases and J gave up 6 bases; unmatched junction bases: 13. The germline V gene encodes CDR1 MDHEN and CDR2 SYDVKM. The CDR3 totals 17 residues.

The CDR3 here is CASRESGTNTGELFF. The DNA of the CDR3 is TGTGCCAGCAGGGAAAGCGGGACGAACACCGGGGAGCTGTTTTTT. The V gene is TRBV2, the J gene TRBJ2-2; TRBD2 aligns across 7 bases. The CDR3 loop spans 15 amino acids. V lost 6 bases to trimming and J lost 0 bases; unmatched junction nucleotides: 4. CDR1 is SNHLY, CDR2 FYNNEI, per germline.

V and J are TRBV5-1 and TRBJ1-1; TRBD1 is a possible D gene (5 bases). This CDR3 is 17 amino acids long. The ends were cut back, 2 bases at V and 0 bases at J, with 17 bases in the middle. Germline V gene data show CDR1 as SGHRS and CDR2 as YFSETQ. CDR3 in amino acids: CASSFGPTTGVNTEAFF. In nucleotides, the CDR3 is TGCGCCAGCAGCTTTGGGCCAACTACGGGGGTGAACACTGAAGCTTTCTTT.